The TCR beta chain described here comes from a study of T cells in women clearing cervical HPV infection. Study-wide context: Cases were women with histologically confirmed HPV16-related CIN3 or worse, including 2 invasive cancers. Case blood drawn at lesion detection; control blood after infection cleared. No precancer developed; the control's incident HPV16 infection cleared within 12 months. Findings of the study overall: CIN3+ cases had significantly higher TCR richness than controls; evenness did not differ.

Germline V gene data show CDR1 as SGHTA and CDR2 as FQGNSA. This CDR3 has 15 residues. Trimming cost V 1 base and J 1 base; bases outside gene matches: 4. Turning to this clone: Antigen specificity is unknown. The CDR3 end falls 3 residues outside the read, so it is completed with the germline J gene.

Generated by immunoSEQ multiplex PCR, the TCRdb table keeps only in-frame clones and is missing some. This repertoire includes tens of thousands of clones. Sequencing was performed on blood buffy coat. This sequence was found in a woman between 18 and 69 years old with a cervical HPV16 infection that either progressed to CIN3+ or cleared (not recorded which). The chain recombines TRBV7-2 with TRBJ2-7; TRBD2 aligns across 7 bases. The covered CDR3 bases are TGTGCCAGCAGCTTAGGGGGGGGTAATTCCTACGAG. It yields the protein CASSLGGGNSYE. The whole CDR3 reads CASSLGGGNSYEQYF.